The present TCR beta chain was sequenced within a study of T cell repertoires in cytomegalovirus infection. General study findings and limits: CMV-specific HLA-C-restricted TCR beta clonotypes dominated the ex vivo response.

This clonotype has a handful of counts. Its cognate antigen is unknown. The V end was cut by 1 base, the J end by 4 bases, with 11 bases between. The CDR3 spans 14 residues. Per the germline V gene, CDR1 is SGHDN and CDR2 is FVKESK. TCRdb passed the reads through MiXCR, listing each CDR3 protein once. This sample carries 700,000 to 850,000 distinct CDR3 sequences, about 33% of them seen once, and the ten largest clones take roughly 12%. This clonotype was sampled from a human donor in good health (CMV status not recorded). Some clones in this sample may be carry-over from other donors' samples. The gene calls are TRBV14 and TRBJ2-7, with no clear D. Specimen: cultured CD8+ T cells from PBMCs, collected from culture after CMV antigen stimulation. The CDR3: CASSQGVGRYEQYF. CDR3 nucleotides: TGTGCCAGCAGCCAAGGGGTAGGGCGATACGAGCAGTACTTC.